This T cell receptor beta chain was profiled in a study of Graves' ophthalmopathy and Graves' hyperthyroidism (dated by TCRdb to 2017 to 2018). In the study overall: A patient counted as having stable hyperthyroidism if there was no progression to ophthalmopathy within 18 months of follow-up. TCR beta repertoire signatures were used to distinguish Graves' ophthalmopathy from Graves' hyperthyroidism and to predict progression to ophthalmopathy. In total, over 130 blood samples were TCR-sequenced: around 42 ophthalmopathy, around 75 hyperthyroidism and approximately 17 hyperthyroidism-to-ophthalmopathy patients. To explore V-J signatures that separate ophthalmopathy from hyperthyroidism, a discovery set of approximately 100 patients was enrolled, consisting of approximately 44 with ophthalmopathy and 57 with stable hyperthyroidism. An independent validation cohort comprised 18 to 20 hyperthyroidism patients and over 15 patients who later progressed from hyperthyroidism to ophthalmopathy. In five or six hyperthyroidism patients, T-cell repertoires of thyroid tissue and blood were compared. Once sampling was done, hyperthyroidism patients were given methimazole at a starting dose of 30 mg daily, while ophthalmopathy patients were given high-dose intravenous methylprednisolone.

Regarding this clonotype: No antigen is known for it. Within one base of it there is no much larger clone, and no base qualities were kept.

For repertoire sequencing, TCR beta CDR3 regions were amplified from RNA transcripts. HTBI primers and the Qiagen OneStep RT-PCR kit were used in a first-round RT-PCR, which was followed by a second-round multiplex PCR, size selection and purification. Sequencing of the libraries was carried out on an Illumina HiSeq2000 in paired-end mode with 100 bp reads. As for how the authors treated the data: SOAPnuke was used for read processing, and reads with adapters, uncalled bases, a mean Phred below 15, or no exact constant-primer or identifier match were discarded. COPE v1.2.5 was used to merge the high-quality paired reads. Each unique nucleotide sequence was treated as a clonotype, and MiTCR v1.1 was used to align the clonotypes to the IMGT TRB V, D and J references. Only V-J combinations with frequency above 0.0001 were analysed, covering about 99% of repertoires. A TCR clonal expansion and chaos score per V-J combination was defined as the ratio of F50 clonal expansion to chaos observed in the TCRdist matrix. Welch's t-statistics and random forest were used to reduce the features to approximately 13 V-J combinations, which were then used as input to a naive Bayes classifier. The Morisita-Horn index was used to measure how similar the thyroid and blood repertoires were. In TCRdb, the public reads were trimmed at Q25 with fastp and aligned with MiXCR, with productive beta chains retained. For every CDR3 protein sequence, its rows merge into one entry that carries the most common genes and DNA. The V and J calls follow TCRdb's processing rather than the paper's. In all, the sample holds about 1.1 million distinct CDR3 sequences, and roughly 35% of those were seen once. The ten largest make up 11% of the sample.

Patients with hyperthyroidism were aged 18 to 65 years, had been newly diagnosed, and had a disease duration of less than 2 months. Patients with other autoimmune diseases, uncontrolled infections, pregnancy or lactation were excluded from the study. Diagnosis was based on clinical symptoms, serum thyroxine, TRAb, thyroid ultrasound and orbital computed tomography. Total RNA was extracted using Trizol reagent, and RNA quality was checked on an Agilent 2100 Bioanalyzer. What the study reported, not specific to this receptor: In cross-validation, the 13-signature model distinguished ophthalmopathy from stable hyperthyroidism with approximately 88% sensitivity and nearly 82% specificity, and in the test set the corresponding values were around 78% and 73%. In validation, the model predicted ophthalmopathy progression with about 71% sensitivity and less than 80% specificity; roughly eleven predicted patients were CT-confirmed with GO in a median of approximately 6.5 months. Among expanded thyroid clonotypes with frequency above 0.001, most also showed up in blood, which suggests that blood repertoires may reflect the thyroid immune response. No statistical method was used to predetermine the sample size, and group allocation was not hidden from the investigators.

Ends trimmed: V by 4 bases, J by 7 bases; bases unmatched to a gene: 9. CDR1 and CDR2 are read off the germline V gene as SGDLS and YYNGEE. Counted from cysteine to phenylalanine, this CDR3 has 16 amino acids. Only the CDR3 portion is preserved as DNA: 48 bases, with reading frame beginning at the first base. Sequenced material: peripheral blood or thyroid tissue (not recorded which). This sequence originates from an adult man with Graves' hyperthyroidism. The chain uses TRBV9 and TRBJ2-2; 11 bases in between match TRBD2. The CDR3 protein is CASSSGTSGIGGELFF. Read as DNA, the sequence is TGTGCCAGCAGCTCCGGGACTAGCGGTATAGGCGGGGAGCTGTTTTTT.